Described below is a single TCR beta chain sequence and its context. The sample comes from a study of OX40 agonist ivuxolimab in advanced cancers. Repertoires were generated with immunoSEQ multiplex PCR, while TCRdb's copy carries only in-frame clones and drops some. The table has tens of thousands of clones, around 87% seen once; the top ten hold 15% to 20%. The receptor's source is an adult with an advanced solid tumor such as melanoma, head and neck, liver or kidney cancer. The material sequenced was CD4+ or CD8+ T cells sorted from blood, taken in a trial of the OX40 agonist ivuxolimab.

The CDR3 DNA sequence: TGTGCCAGCAGCTTAGAGGTTTCCTACGAGCAGTACTTC. Translated: CASSLEVSYEQYF. The chain uses TRBV11-2 and TRBJ2-7; D unclear. The germline V and J ends were trimmed by 0 bases and 1 base, with 4 bases remaining between them. Germline V gene sequence: CDR1 SGHAT, CDR2 FQNNGV. This CDR3 comprises 13 residues.